This T cell receptor (beta chain) emerged from a study of blood T cell repertoires in COVID-19. Study background: Samples taken during acute and convalescent COVID-19 were collected in the United States, Italy and Spain. In each case, the material was cDNA or gDNA derived from T cells, B-cell-depleted T cells, or PBMCs.

Authors' methods: Amplified reference gene primers provided the basis for estimating nucleated cell counts. Sequencing was performed with immunoSEQ multiplex PCR; in TCRdb, only in-frame clones are kept and a portion is missing. V and J calls and clone size follow that table, whereas D and trimming were derived from the DNA. Of some 95,000 clones detected, approximately 89% appear once; the ten largest clones hold 2.3%. This clone has just one count. V shed 3 bases and J 3 bases; nucleotides not matched to a gene: 5. The germline V gene has CDR1 SGHTA and CDR2 FQGNSA. The CDR3 is 14 amino acids. This rearrangement joins TRBV7-2 to TRBJ2-7; TRBD1 agrees at 7 bases. Sequencing used peripheral blood. This TCR was recovered from a human donor with active COVID-19. The donor label of this sample is uncertain. CDR3 residues: CASSFPGDSYEQYF. As DNA, the CDR3 is TGTGCCAGCAGCTTCCCTGGGGACAGCTACGAGCAGTACTTC.